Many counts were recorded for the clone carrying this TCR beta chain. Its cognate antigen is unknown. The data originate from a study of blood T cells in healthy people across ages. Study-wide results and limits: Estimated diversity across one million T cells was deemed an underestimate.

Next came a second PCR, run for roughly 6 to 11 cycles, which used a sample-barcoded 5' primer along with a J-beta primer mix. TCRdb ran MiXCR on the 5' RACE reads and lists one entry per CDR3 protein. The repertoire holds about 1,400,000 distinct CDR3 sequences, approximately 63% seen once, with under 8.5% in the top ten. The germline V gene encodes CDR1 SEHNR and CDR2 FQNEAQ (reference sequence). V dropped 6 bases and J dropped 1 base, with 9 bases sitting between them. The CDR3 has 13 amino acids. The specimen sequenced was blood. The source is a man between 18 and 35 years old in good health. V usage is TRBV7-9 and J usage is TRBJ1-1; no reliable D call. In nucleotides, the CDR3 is TGTGCCAGCAGTCTCGGATCGAACACTGAAGCTTTCTTT. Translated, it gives CASSLGSNTEAFF.